These 27 T cell receptor beta chains came from one sample sequenced in a study of cytomegalovirus exposure and HLA in healthy donors. Primers included in the PCR were 60 Vbeta and 13 Jbeta primers. Method: immunoSEQ multiplex PCR; TCRdb's copy keeps in-frame clones and lacks some. Counted here are some 100,000 clones, more than 65% occurring once; the ten biggest clones make up over 3.5%. Sequences were obtained from PBMCs. The receptors come from a woman between 45 and 60 years old in good health and CMV-seropositive.

This clone was seen a handful of times. CDR3 amino acids: CASSLGQNTEAFF. The CDR3 nucleotides are TGTGCCAGCAGCCTTGGACAGAACACTGAAGCTTTCTTT. The V and J genes are TRBV7-6 and TRBJ1-1, with D possibly TRBD1 on 5 matching bases. CDR3 length: 13 residues. V was pared by 5 bases and J by 1 base, with 8 bases between. Germline lookup yields CDR1 SGHVS and CDR2 FNYEAQ.

As to this clone: Relative to the germline gene, one junction end is altered; a read error may explain this. V gene TRBV7-9 combines with J gene TRBJ2-7; 10 nucleotides agree with TRBD1. Germline CDR1 is SEHNR and CDR2 is FQNEAQ (reference sequence). The CDR3 extends over 16 amino acids. The CDR3 bases are TGTTCCAGCAGCTTAGTGGGACAGGGGTACTCCTACGAGCAGTACTTC. Its protein is CSSSLVGQGYSYEQYF.

This sequence joins TRBV7-8 and TRBJ2-1; 10 positions match TRBD2. CDR1 is SGHVS, CDR2 FQNEAQ, per germline. The CDR3 has 16 amino acids. Unmatched junction bases numbered 7, after V lost 3 bases and J lost 5 bases. CDR3 amino acids: CASSLLLAGTNNEQFF. In DNA form, the CDR3 reads TGTGCCAGCAGCTTGCTACTAGCGGGGACGAACAATGAGCAGTTCTTC.

Details on this clone: Germline and junction disagree at one end, which may indicate a read error. V usage is TRBV7-9 and J usage is TRBJ2-3, with D unclear. The CDR3 contains 12 residues. CDR1 is SEHNR and CDR2 is FQNEAQ in the germline V gene (reference sequence). CDR3 in amino acids: CSSTRAIDTQYF. In DNA, the CDR3 is TGTTCCAGCACCCGAGCTATAGATACGCAGTATTTT.

V gene TRBV19 combines with J gene TRBJ2-6, with 9 bases identical to TRBD1. There are 16 residues in the CDR3. The germline V gene encodes CDR1 LNHDA and CDR2 SQIVND (reference sequence). J was trimmed by 2 bases and V by 6 bases; bases with no gene match: 5. The CDR3 DNA reads TGTGCCAGTAGCCCGACAGGGGGGCCTGGGGCCAACGTCCTGACTTTC. As protein: CASSPTGGPGANVLTF.

By sample fraction, this clone is large. This chain links TRBV18 with TRBJ1-1, with a tentative D call TRBD1 (5 bases). Germline CDR1 reads KGHSH; CDR2 reads LQKENI. Trimming left V 2 bases short and J 4 bases short, with 11 bases between. This CDR3 contains 14 residues. The CDR3 reads CASSPGHVFTEAFF. The CDR3 DNA follows: TGTGCCAGCTCACCAGGACACGTCTTCACTGAAGCTTTCTTT.

V usage is TRBV29-1 and J usage is TRBJ2-1; 7 bases line up with TRBD2. V was clipped by 7 bases and J by 5 bases; unmatched bases: 8. This CDR3 contains 13 residues. Germline V gene data show CDR1 as SQVTM and CDR2 as ANQGSEA. The CDR3 loop is CSGLRAGNNEQFF. DNA of the CDR3: TGCAGCGGCCTGAGAGCGGGGAACAATGAGCAGTTCTTC.

This chain connects TRBV29-1 to TRBJ2-1; 11 nucleotides line up with TRBD2. Germline loops: CDR1 SQVTM, CDR2 ANQGSEA. The CDR3 length is 18 residues. Losses at the gene ends were 0 bases for V and 4 bases for J; bases not matched to a gene: 11. The CDR3 region is CSVEDPQIAGGEYNEQFF. CDR3 nucleotide sequence: TGCAGCGTTGAAGACCCCCAAATAGCGGGAGGGGAATACAATGAGCAGTTCTTC.

The rearrangement uses TRBV19 and TRBJ1-2; TRBD1 agrees at 9 bases. Per germline, CDR1 LNHDA and CDR2 SQIVND (reference sequence). V lost 1 base and J lost 7; bases outside the gene matches: 4. The CDR3 spans 14 residues. CDR3 residues: CASSIVNRGPGYTF. The CDR3 bases are TGTGCCAGTAGTATAGTGAACAGGGGGCCTGGCTACACCTTC.

The gene calls are TRBV30 and TRBJ1-5; 9 nucleotides match TRBD1. The CDR3 consists of 14 residues. The V and J ends lost 4 bases and 2 bases, in that order; junction bases with no gene match: 3. Germline V lookup: CDR1 GTSNPN, CDR2 SVGIG (reference sequence). Written as DNA, the CDR3 is TGTGCCTGGACGAGACAGGGGGGCAATCAGCCCCAGCATTTT. Translation: CAWTRQGGNQPQHF.

This sequence joins TRBV7-6 and TRBJ2-2, with 11 positions matching TRBD2. Per the germline V gene, CDR1 is SGHVS and CDR2 is FNYEAQ. CDR3 size: 16 residues. V was pared by 5 bases and J by 6 bases, with 8 bases of the junction left unmatched. This chain's CDR3 is CASSDRGLAASGELFF. CDR3 nucleotides: TGTGCCAGCAGCGACCGGGGACTAGCGGCATCCGGGGAGCTGTTTTTT.

This clone was seen once. The rearrangement uses TRBV25-1 and TRBJ2-6; TRBD2 aligns across 7 bases. Per the germline V gene, CDR1 is MGHDK and CDR2 is SYGVNS. The V gene end was trimmed by 5 bases and the J gene end by 0 bases; junction bases not matched to a gene: 10. This CDR3 has 18 residues. CDR3 protein: CASSPNSGLLSGANVLTF. CDR3 DNA sequence: TGTGCCAGCAGTCCAAATAGCGGGCTTCTCTCTGGGGCCAACGTCCTGACTTTC. The whole variable domain, filled in from reference TRBV25-1 and TRBJ2-6, reads EADIYQTPRYLVIGTGKKITLECSQTMGHDKMYWYQQDPGMELHLIHYSYGVNSTEKGDLSSESTVSRIRTEHFPLTLESARPSHTSQYLCASSPNSGLLSGANVLTFGAGSRLTVL.

The V gene is TRBV2, the J gene TRBJ2-3; TRBD2 might be the D (5 bases). The CDR3 covers 15 residues. The germline V and J ends were trimmed by 4 bases and 0 bases, with 11 bases remaining between them. Looked up from germline, CDR1 is SNHLY and CDR2 is FYNNEI. Here the CDR3 DNA reads TGTGCCAGCAGTGGGACTTCCTCTAGCACAGATACGCAGTATTTT. This sequence encodes CASSGTSSSTDTQYF.

This chain links TRBV11-2 with TRBJ2-2, with 10 nucleotides matching TRBD2. V lost 5 bases, J lost 3 bases, and 12 bases stayed unmatched. Germline assignment: CDR1 SGHAT and CDR2 FQNNGV. This CDR3 has 18 amino acids. Written as DNA, the CDR3 is TGTGCCAGCAGCGCGGGACTAGCGTTTAGGAGGGACACCGGGGAGCTGTTTTTT. This translates into CASSAGLAFRRDTGELFF.

The chain recombines TRBV27 with TRBJ2-5, with 8 bases lining up with TRBD2. This CDR3 region has 13 residues. Trimming cost V 5 bases and J 11 bases; bases outside gene matches: 10. The V gene's germline CDR1 is MNHEY and CDR2 SMNVEV (reference sequence). The CDR3, as DNA: TGTGCCAGCAGTGATCTTAGCGGGGCCCAGCAGTACTTC. Translating gives CASSDLSGAQQYF.

This clone was found once. The chain combines TRBV19 with TRBJ1-1, with D perhaps TRBD1 (5 bases). Trimming pared 0 bases from V and 0 bases from J, leaving 8 bases between. The CDR3 spans 15 residues. Germline V CDR1 and CDR2: LNHDA, SQIVND (reference sequence). Here the CDR3 reads CASSIERQLNTEAFF. The DNA for the CDR3 is TGTGCCAGTAGTATAGAAAGACAGCTGAACACTGAAGCTTTCTTT.

The chain couples TRBV5-1 to TRBJ1-2; no definite D call. The ends were cut back, 0 bases at V and 4 bases at J, with 13 bases in the middle. CDR1 is SGHRS, CDR2 YFSETQ, per germline. The CDR3 is 15 residues long. The CDR3 nucleotides are TGCGCCAGCAGCTTGGGGGAGCGGGGAAGCTATGGCTACACCTTC. This encodes CASSLGERGSYGYTF.

V usage is TRBV19 and J usage is TRBJ2-6; 9 bases are a match to TRBD1. V was clipped by 9 bases and J by 2 bases; unmatched bases: 20. This CDR3 contains 20 residues. Germline CDR1 is LNHDA and CDR2 is SQIVND (reference sequence). Here the CDR3 DNA reads TGTGCCAGCACGACACAGGACAGGGGTCTCCTAGCCCCTGGGGCCAACGTCCTGACTTTC. Its protein is CASTTQDRGLLAPGANVLTF.

The chain joins TRBV6-5 to TRBJ1-2; D may be TRBD1 (6 bases). With 3 bases removed from V and 6 bases from J, the gap between germline ends came to 14 bases. CDR1 is MNHEY, CDR2 SVGAGI, per germline. The CDR3 runs 14 residues. The CDR3 region is CASSYGGGGNGYTF. The CDR3 DNA reads TGTGCCAGCAGTTATGGGGGGGGCGGAAATGGCTACACCTTC.

A word on this clone: The junction departs from the called germline gene at one end, perhaps through a read error. This chain uses TRBV7-6 with TRBJ1-6; TRBD1 aligns across 12 bases. The CDR3 totals 17 residues. Looked up from germline, CDR1 is SGHVS and CDR2 is FNYEAQ. In DNA, the CDR3 is TGTGCCGGCAGCTGGGGACAGGGGGCGACGGTAGATTCACCCCTCCACTTT. Its protein product is CAGSWGQGATVDSPLHF.

The chain carries TRBV29-1 and TRBJ2-7; TRBD1 aligns across 10 bases. The CDR3 spans 12 residues. Germline V gives CDR1 SQVTM, CDR2 ANQGSEA. V shed 6 bases and J 4 bases; nucleotides not matched to a gene: 3. The CDR3, as DNA: TGCAGCGTATTGGACAGGGGGTACGAGCAGTACTTC. Translated, it gives CSVLDRGYEQYF.

V usage is TRBV6-5 and J usage is TRBJ2-1; D is uncertain. CDR1 is MNHEY and CDR2 is SVGAGI in the germline V gene. The CDR3 covers 15 residues. Deletions cut 0 bases from V and 7 bases from J, with 13 bases between. Written as DNA, the CDR3 is TGTGCCAGCAGTTACTCGTCTGCGTTGGTGAATGAGCAGTTCTTC. Amino acids: CASSYSSALVNEQFF.

This clone was observed a few times. The chain has TRBV30 and TRBJ2-1; 9 nucleotides agree with TRBD2. V trimming: 8 bases; J trimming: 6 bases; junction bases outside the gene matches: 11. Germline CDR1 and CDR2: GTSNPN and SVGIG (reference sequence). The CDR3 runs to 14 residues. The CDR3 reads CAGEAGGPGNEQFF. The CDR3 bases are TGTGCCGGGGAGGCGGGAGGGCCCGGCAATGAGCAGTTCTTC.

The sample holds a few counts of this clone. V usage is TRBV11-2 and J usage is TRBJ2-7; D possibly corresponds to TRBD2 (6 bases). From germline, CDR1 is SGHAT and CDR2 FQNNGV. Trimming removed 5 bases at V and 0 bases at J, with 17 bases between. This CDR3 is 16 amino acids long. CDR3 nucleotide sequence: TGTGCCAGCAGCCAGGACCACCGCGGGAACTCCTACGAGCAGTACTTC. Translating gives CASSQDHRGNSYEQYF.

This CDR3 is CASSLTASNQPQHF. The CDR3 nucleotides are TGTGCCAGCAGCTTAACAGCTAGCAATCAGCCCCAGCATTTT. The genes are TRBV7-9 and TRBJ1-5; D unclear. Germline lookup yields CDR1 SEHNR and CDR2 FQNEAQ (reference sequence). Trimming shortened V by 2 bases and J by 0 bases, and 5 bases separated the two germline ends. This CDR3 contains 14 residues. The variable domain in full, with the rest retrieved from reference TRBV7-9 and TRBJ1-5, is DTGVSQNPRHKITKRGQNVTFRCDPISEHNRLYWYRQTLGQGPEFLTYFQNEAQLEKSRLLSDRFSAERPKGSFSTLEIQRTEQGDSAMYLCASSLTASNQPQHFGDGTRLSIL.

The rearrangement uses TRBV27 and TRBJ2-7, with TRBD2 matching 12 bases. V lost 6 bases to trimming and J lost 6 bases; unmatched junction nucleotides: 12. CDR1 and CDR2 (germline): MNHEY, SMNVEV (reference sequence). CDR3 length: 16 residues. The CDR3 region has the DNA TGTGCCAGCAGCCTGCGGGCTAGCGGGAGGGCCCGCGAGCAGTACTTC. It translates to CASSLRASGRAREQYF.

The chain uses TRBV5-1 and TRBJ1-2, with a tentative D call TRBD1 (5 bases). V was trimmed by 0 bases and J by 3 bases, leaving 9 bases between them. The length of the CDR3 is 14 residues. Germline V gene data show CDR1 as SGHRS and CDR2 as YFSETQ. The CDR3 loop is CASSLGDFDYGYTF. CDR3 DNA: TGCGCCAGCAGCTTGGGGGACTTCGACTATGGCTACACCTTC.